This T cell receptor beta chain came from a study of blood T cells in healthy people across ages. The second PCR ran roughly 7 to 12 cycles with a sample-barcoded 5' primer and J-beta primers. TCRdb called the 5' RACE reads again in MiXCR, with one record for every CDR3 protein. Of around 940,000 distinct CDR3 sequences in the sample, roughly half are singletons; the top ten hold roughly 23%. The germline CDR1 and CDR2 sequences are KGHSY and FQNENV. Trimming removed 4 bases at V and 6 bases at J, with 19 bases between. This CDR3 has 15 amino acids. V gene TRBV16 combines with J gene TRBJ2-7, with D possibly being TRBD1 (5 bases). Input material: blood. The source of this sequence is an older woman in good health. In DNA form, the CDR3 reads TGTGCCAGCAGCCGGACAATAGGGTGGCTTAGCGAGCAGTACTTC. It is translated as CASSRTIGWLSEQYF. The variable domain in full, with the rest retrieved from reference TRBV16 and TRBJ2-7, is GEEVAQTPKHLVRGEGQKAKLYCAPIKGHSYVFWYQQVLKNEFKFLISFQNENVFDETGMPKERFSAKCLPNSPCSLEIQATKLEDSAVYFCASSRTIGWLSEQYFGPGTRLTVT.